What follows are 31 T cell receptor beta chains derived from one specimen sequenced in a study of T-cell reconstitution after alpha-beta-depleted transplantation in children. The authors prepared the TCRbeta library with unique molecular identifiers. One entry per CDR3 protein results from TCRdb running MiXCR on the PCR reads. The sample lists around 410,000 distinct CDR3 sequences, roughly 11% occurring once. This material consisted of PBMCs from the stem cell graft donor, taken from the stem cell graft. These receptors all stem from a human donor who donated a stem cell graft to a child with acute myeloid leukemia.

This clonotype occurred many times. The rearrangement joins TRBV7-2 to TRBJ2-1; D is perhaps TRBD1 (6 bases). CDR1 is SGHTA and CDR2 is FQGNSA in the germline V gene. The germline V and J ends were trimmed by 1 base and 12 bases, with 16 bases remaining between them. The CDR3 totals 14 residues. CDR3 bases: TGTGCCAGCAGCTTAGTACACCTACAGGGATCGCAGTTCTTC. This sequence encodes CASSLVHLQGSQFF.

In its sample, this clonotype was seen many times. This chain connects TRBV5-1 to TRBJ2-1; 7 nucleotides align to TRBD1. CDR3 length: 16 amino acids. V dropped 2 bases and J dropped 7; count of bases not matched to a gene: 12. Germline CDR1 reads SGHRS; CDR2 reads YFSETQ. The CDR3 region has the DNA TGCGCCAGCAGCTTCTCTCGGCCAGGGGGTTGGAATGAGCAGTTCTTC. Its translation: CASSFSRPGGWNEQFF.

The sample holds many counts of this clonotype. The chain couples TRBV5-1 to TRBJ2-1; the match to TRBD2 covers 13 bases. Germline V gives CDR1 SGHRS, CDR2 YFSETQ. Trimming cost V 4 bases and J 4 bases; bases outside gene matches: 2. There are 15 residues in the CDR3. In nucleotides, the CDR3 is TGCGCCAGCAGCCAGACTAGCGGGAGGTACAATGAGCAGTTCTTC. Protein product: CASSQTSGRYNEQFF.

The rearrangement uses TRBV7-8 and TRBJ1-1, with D possibly being TRBD1 (6 bases). V was trimmed by 5 bases and J by 1 base, leaving 11 bases between them. CDR3 length: 14 residues. Germline V CDR1 and CDR2: SGHVS, FQNEAQ. CDR3 sequence reads: CASSKDRTNTEAFF. The CDR3 coding sequence is TGTGCCAGCAGCAAAGACAGGACGAACACTGAAGCTTTCTTT.

The chain's CDR3 is CASSQKRTGSAYEQYF. The CDR3 region has the DNA TGTGCCAGCAGTCAGAAGCGGACAGGGTCGGCCTACGAGCAGTACTTC. The chain carries TRBV6-2 or TRBV6-3 and TRBJ2-7; 8 positions agree with TRBD1. The V gene end was trimmed by 5 bases and the J gene end by 2 bases; junction bases not matched to a gene: 11. CDR1 and CDR2 (germline): MNHEY, SVGEGT. This CDR3 is built from 16 residues.

This clonotype showed up just a few times. The V gene is TRBV7-9, the J gene TRBJ2-7; the D gene is possibly TRBD2 (7 bases). Trimming pared 5 bases from V and 6 bases from J, leaving 20 bases between. This CDR3 has 15 amino acids. Germline CDR1 reads SEHNR; CDR2 reads FQNEAQ (reference sequence). For the CDR3, the DNA is TGTGCCAGCAGCCCGACAGGAGGGACTATGCTCGAGCAGTACTTC. Amino acid sequence: CASSPTGGTMLEQYF.

This chain joins TRBV28 and TRBJ1-5; D is undetermined. Trimming took 4 bases from V and 7 from J, leaving 14 bases between them. This CDR3 spans 14 amino acids. Germline-derived CDR1 and CDR2 are MDHEN and SYDVKM. CDR3 protein: CASSSSGEVQPQHF. The CDR3 DNA reads TGTGCCAGCAGTTCGTCAGGAGAGGTCCAGCCCCAGCATTTT.

This chain joins TRBV3-1 and TRBJ2-1; 13 bases are a match to TRBD2. Per the germline V gene, CDR1 is LGHDT and CDR2 is YNNKEL (reference sequence). J gave up 8 bases and V 11 bases, and 12 bases lay outside the gene matches. The CDR3 consists of 15 residues. The CDR3 here is CASCPLAGGPDEQFF. The CDR3 DNA reads TGTGCCTCCTGCCCACTAGCGGGAGGGCCCGATGAGCAGTTCTTC.

The sample holds many counts of this clonotype. The rearrangement joins TRBV6-1 to TRBJ2-5; D may correspond to TRBD1 or TRBD2 (5 bases each). The V gene's germline CDR1 is MNHNS and CDR2 SASEGT. CDR3 length: 14 residues. Trimming removed 2 bases at V and 5 bases at J, with 12 bases between. The CDR3 nucleotides are TGTGCCAGCAGTGAATTGAGGGGAGCGGAGACCCAGTACTTC. It yields the protein CASSELRGAETQYF.

In this sample, this clonotype turned up a few times. This chain connects TRBV7-2 to TRBJ1-3; D is uncertain. Trimming cost V 8 bases and J 2 bases, with 13 bases left between them. This CDR3 has 14 amino acids. Germline V gene sequence: CDR1 SGHTA, CDR2 FQGNSA. This chain's CDR3 is CASGAVVPGNTIYF. In DNA form, the CDR3 reads TGTGCCAGCGGAGCGGTGGTCCCTGGAAACACCATATATTTT.

This clonotype was observed a handful of times. The J gene is TRBJ1-2, the V gene TRBV7-8, with D perhaps matching TRBD1 (6 bases). Germline V gives CDR1 SGHVS, CDR2 FQNEAQ. Deletions cut 11 bases from V and 8 bases from J, with 24 bases between. CDR3 length: 14 amino acids. Written as DNA, the CDR3 is TGTGCCTCCAGTCCCCCCGGGGGGGCGGAAGGCTACACCTTC. Translating it yields CASSPPGGAEGYTF.

The chain couples TRBV7-9 to TRBJ2-7, with D possibly matching TRBD1 (5 bases). Germline lookup yields CDR1 SEHNR and CDR2 FQNEAQ (reference sequence). V shed 0 bases and J shed 3 bases, with 9 bases lying between them. This CDR3 spans 14 amino acids. The CDR3 DNA reads TGTGCCAGCAGCTTAGCGGGCAGGGTCTACGAGCAGTACGTC. As protein: CASSLAGRVYEQYV.

Only a few counts were recorded for this clonotype. The chain couples TRBV7-9 to TRBJ2-3; D unresolved. Trimming took off 5 bases at V and 2 bases at J, with 11 bases between the two ends. Germline V gives CDR1 SEHNR, CDR2 FQNEAQ (reference sequence). This CDR3 region has 14 residues. CDR3 sequence reads: CASSHGSPTDTQYF. CDR3 DNA: TGTGCCAGCAGCCACGGATCACCCACAGATACGCAGTATTTT.

V gene TRBV12-3 or TRBV12-4 combines with J gene TRBJ2-3; no clear D. The CDR3 loop spans 12 amino acids. Trimming left V 6 bases short and J 10 bases short, with 14 bases between. The CDR3: CASSHSSVAQYF. The CDR3 coding sequence is TGTGCCAGCAGCCACTCCTCAGTTGCGCAGTATTTT.

This clonotype showed up just a few times. The CDR3 sequence is CASSLGRPGETQYF. Written as DNA, the CDR3 is TGCGCCAGCAGTTTGGGACGGCCCGGGGAGACCCAGTACTTC. The chain combines TRBV10-1 with TRBJ2-5, with D perhaps being TRBD1 or TRBD2 (5 bases each). The V end was cut by 5 bases, the J end by 5 bases, with 15 bases between. The V gene's germline CDR1 is WNHNN and CDR2 SYGVQD (reference sequence). This CDR3 region has 14 residues.

There are many counts of this clonotype. The chain couples TRBV10-3 to TRBJ1-1; possibly TRBD1 for D (6 bases). Germline-derived CDR1 and CDR2 are ENHRY and SYGVKD. The CDR3 has 13 amino acids. V was shortened by 2 bases and J by 4 bases, with 8 bases between the two germline ends. The CDR3 loop is CAISEDRITEAFF. CDR3 nucleotides: TGTGCCATCAGTGAGGACAGGATCACTGAAGCTTTCTTT.

A note on this clonotype: One end of the junction is discordant with germline, which a read error may explain. The chain recombines TRBV7-2 with TRBJ2-3, with D possibly matching TRBD2 (6 bases). Germline V gene lookup returns CDR1 SGHTA and CDR2 FQGNSA. This CDR3 is 16 amino acids long. CDR3 sequence (DNA): TGTGCCAGCAGCTTACTCGCGCGGGGCAGCACAGATACGCAGTATTTC. This translates into CASSLLARGSTDTQYF.

This chain joins TRBV12-3 or TRBV12-4 and TRBJ2-5, with 10 bases matching TRBD1. This CDR3 region has 15 residues. Trimming cost V 6 bases and J 6 bases; bases outside gene matches: 10. The CDR3 bases are TGTGCCAGCAGCCCACGACAGGGGGCCAAAAAGACCCAGTACTTC. It is translated as CASSPRQGAKKTQYF.

This clonotype was picked up many times. The J gene is TRBJ1-2, the V gene TRBV12-3 or TRBV12-4; TRBD1 might be the D (5 bases). This CDR3 has 12 amino acids. Deletions cut 5 bases from V and 3 bases from J, with 7 bases between. The CDR3 protein is CASSLTDYGYTF. The CDR3 DNA reads TGTGCCAGCAGTCTGACAGACTATGGCTACACCTTC.

The chain is built from TRBV27 and TRBJ2-5; D unclear. Trimming shortened V by 1 base and J by 7 bases, and 13 bases separated the two germline ends. The CDR3 extends over 14 amino acids. Per germline, CDR1 MNHEY and CDR2 SMNVEV (reference sequence). CDR3 bases: TGTGCCAGCAGTTTATTGGGCGAACCCGCGACCCAGTACTTC. This sequence encodes CASSLLGEPATQYF.

The J gene is TRBJ2-3, the V gene TRBV4-3; TRBD1 matches at 7 bases. This CDR3 is built from 17 residues. CDR1 and CDR2 from the germline V gene are LGHNA and YSLEER. Germline trimming cut 0 bases from V and 3 bases from J; bases unmatched to any gene: 9. This CDR3 reads CASSQDVIGGPTDTQYF. In DNA form, the CDR3 reads TGCGCCAGCAGCCAAGATGTAATAGGGGGCCCTACAGATACGCAGTATTTT.

The table lists this clonotype with a few counts. This chain connects TRBV3-1 to TRBJ1-2; D possibly corresponds to TRBD1 (6 bases). The V gene's germline CDR1 is LGHDT and CDR2 YNNKEL (reference sequence). V lost 7 bases to trimming and J lost 3 bases, with 18 bases between them. CDR3 length: 15 residues. This CDR3 is CASTLRGNHDYGYTF. Here the CDR3 DNA reads TGTGCCAGCACCCTGAGGGGGAATCACGACTATGGCTACACCTTC.

The V call is TRBV29-1, the J call TRBJ1-1, with unresolved D. Germline V gives CDR1 SQVTM, CDR2 ANQGSEA. This CDR3 is built from 13 residues. V was trimmed by 6 bases and J by 1 base, leaving 12 bases between them. This CDR3 reads CSVVDGQNTEAFF. The CDR3 coding sequence is TGCAGCGTGGTGGACGGCCAGAACACTGAAGCTTTCTTT.

This chain connects TRBV4-1 to TRBJ2-7; 7 bases are a match to TRBD2. The CDR3 is 17 amino acids. CDR1 and CDR2 (germline): MGHRA, YSYEKL. V lost 2 bases, J lost 2 bases, and 12 bases stayed unmatched. The DNA for the CDR3 is TGCGCCAGCAGCCAATACGGGGGGTTGACTAACCCCTACGAGCAGTACTTC. Translated: CASSQYGGLTNPYEQYF.

This clonotype was detected ten times or more. The V and J genes are TRBV7-2 and TRBJ2-2; no clear D. V was cut by 5 bases and J by 0 bases, with 4 bases left in between. Germline V lookup: CDR1 SGHTA, CDR2 FQGNSA. CDR3 size: 13 residues. CDR3 nucleotide sequence: TGTGCCAGCAGCAGGCCGAACACCGGGGAGCTGTTTTTT. The encoded protein is CASSRPNTGELFF. The variable domain in full, completed from reference TRBV7-2 and TRBJ2-2, reads GAGVSQSPSNKVTEKGKDVELRCDPISGHTALYWYRQSLGQGLEFLIYFQGNSAPDKSGLPSDRFSAERTGGSVSTLTIQRTQQEDSAVYLCASSRPNTGELFFGEGSRLTVL.

The rearrangement joins TRBV2 to TRBJ1-2, with D perhaps matching TRBD1 (6 bases). The V gene's germline CDR1 is SNHLY and CDR2 FYNNEI. This CDR3 is 14 amino acids long. CDR3 coding DNA: TGTGCTAACTTTCGGGGGGCCCCGAACTATGGCTACACCTTC. Encoded protein: CANFRGAPNYGYTF.

V gene TRBV5-1 combines with J gene TRBJ2-3; 9 bases match TRBD2. V was pared by 0 bases and J by 2 bases, with 16 bases of the junction left unmatched. The CDR3 is 20 amino acids. Per the germline V gene, CDR1 is SGHRS and CDR2 is YFSETQ. CDR3: CASSLVSLDLLAGITDTQYF. CDR3 sequence (DNA): TGCGCCAGCAGCTTGGTTTCCTTGGATTTACTAGCGGGTATCACAGATACGCAGTATTTT.

This clonotype has only a few counts. The chain uses TRBV29-1 and TRBJ2-3; unclear D gene. Trimming removed 3 bases from V and 5 bases from J, with 9 bases in between. Germline CDR1 SQVTM, CDR2 ANQGSEA. This CDR3 has 12 amino acids. The CDR3 DNA reads as TGCAGCGTTGACAGGCAGCGAGATACGCAGTATTTT. It yields the protein CSVDRQRDTQYF.

The chain couples TRBV11-2 to TRBJ2-3, with 8 bases aligning to TRBD2. The length of the CDR3 is 18 residues. Unmatched junction bases numbered 14, after V lost 4 bases and J lost 2 bases. Per germline, CDR1 SGHAT and CDR2 FQNNGV. CDR3 bases: TGTGCCAGCAGCTGGGGCGGGGGTCCGGGAGGGGTCACAGATACGCAGTATTTT. Translating gives CASSWGGGPGGVTDTQYF.

This CDR3 reads CASWPGIRSSYNEQFF. The CDR3, as DNA: TGTGCCAGCTGGCCGGGTATCCGGAGCTCCTACAATGAGCAGTTCTTC. J is TRBJ2-1 and V is TRBV18; D remains unclear. This CDR3 comprises 16 residues. Trimming cost V 7 bases and J 0 bases, with 16 bases left between them. Germline loops: CDR1 KGHSH, CDR2 LQKENI.

This clonotype came up a few times. This rearrangement joins TRBV9 to TRBJ2-1; 12 bases are a match to TRBD2. The V gene end was trimmed by 0 bases and the J gene end by 0 bases; junction bases not matched to a gene: 7. Germline lookup yields CDR1 SGDLS and CDR2 YYNGEE. CDR3 length: 19 amino acids. Written as DNA, the CDR3 is TGTGCCAGCAGCGTAGGGGGGCTAGCGGGGGGGAGCTCCTACAATGAGCAGTTCTTC. Residues: CASSVGGLAGGSSYNEQFF.